This section outlines one T cell receptor beta chain sequence together with its context. The data originate from a study of blood T cell repertoires in COVID-19. Study details: Samples taken during acute and convalescent COVID-19 were collected in the United States, Italy and Spain.

Authors' analysis steps: Using reference gene primer amplification, nucleated cell counts were estimated. Libraries were prepared by immunoSEQ multiplex PCR; TCRdb keeps only in-frame clonotypes and omits some of them. V, J and clone size derive from that table, while D and trimming were established from the DNA sequence. The sample consists of approximately 230,000 clones, almost 85% of them appearing once. Those enrolled, adults aged roughly 18 to 89 years, came from 25 or so US areas. Cohort placement rested on clinical history that participants reported themselves. The specimen sequenced was PBMCs or T cells enriched from blood (not recorded which). The clonotype was recovered from a man aged 35-49 years who had recovered from COVID-19.

The CDR3 protein is CASSLGGGPLTDTQYF. The CDR3 bases are TGTGCCAGCAGCTTGGGAGGCGGGCCTCTCACAGATACGCAGTATTTT. The chain has TRBV5-4 and TRBJ2-3; D perhaps matches TRBD2 (5 bases). The CDR3 covers 16 residues. Germline lookup yields CDR1 SGHNT and CDR2 YYREEE (reference sequence). Trimming stripped 0 bases from V and 2 bases from J, with 13 bases between. The variable domain in full, with the rest retrieved from reference TRBV5-4 and TRBJ2-3, is ETGVTQSPTHLIKTRGQQVTLRCSSQSGHNTVSWYQQALGQGPQFIFQYYREEENGRGNFPPRFSGLQFPNYSSELNVNALELDDSALYLCASSLGGGPLTDTQYFGPGTRLTVL.